This TCR beta chain derives from a study of identical twins. This clonotype was seen a single time. Its antigen remains unknown. A universal primer site was created by template switching, with the cDNA bearing unique molecular identifiers. TCRdb recomputed calls from the 5' RACE reads with MiXCR, one row per CDR3 protein. The table records about 1.7 million distinct CDR3 sequences, less than 40% of them present only once. V lost 3 bases to trimming and J lost 3 bases, with 12 bases between them. This CDR3 is 14 amino acids long. From germline, CDR1 is DFQATT and CDR2 SNEGSKA (reference sequence). Study conclusions and caveats: Part of the zero-insertion signal could reflect confounding by invariant MAIT and iNKT cells. Out-of-frame alpha sequences shared by twins showed excess low generation probability.

Donors were all healthy Caucasians. The sequence was obtained from a newborn girl in good health. Sequencing input: cord blood. The chain is built from TRBV20-1 and TRBJ1-5; maybe TRBD1 (5 bases). The CDR3 is CSARIGHLNQPQHF. The DNA of the CDR3 is TGCAGTGCTAGGATCGGACATCTCAATCAGCCCCAGCATTTT.